One and the same sample provided the 13 T cell receptor beta chains below, sequenced in a study of shared clonotypes between healthy human individuals. The method was immunoSEQ multiplex PCR; TCRdb's version includes in-frame clones alone and lacks a portion of them. Seen here are some 900,000 clones, more than 75% observed once, and the top ten hold 1.5%. The sequenced sample consisted of memory CD4+ T cells sorted from blood. Subset in this sample: CD45RA-negative fraction. The source of these receptors is a man aged 18 to 29 in good health.

This sequence joins TRBV23-1 and TRBJ2-2, with a tentative D call TRBD1 (6 bases). TRBV23-1 is sorted into the ORF group, with uncertain function. There are 15 residues in the CDR3. Deletions cut 7 bases from V and 3 bases from J, with 15 bases between. CDR3 residues: CASTDTGIDTGELFF. The CDR3 bases are TGCGCCAGCACTGATACAGGGATCGACACCGGGGAGCTGTTTTTT.

The genes are TRBV19 and TRBJ1-2, with 7 bases identical to TRBD1. CDR1 LNHDA and CDR2 SQIVND come from the germline V gene (reference sequence). This CDR3 has 14 amino acids. J was trimmed by 4 bases and V by 5 bases; bases with no gene match: 7. CDR3 residues: CASSRDSALYGYTF. The CDR3 DNA sequence: TGTGCCAGTAGTCGGGACAGCGCTCTCTATGGCTACACCTTC.

This chain joins TRBV11-2 and TRBJ2-1; D uncertain. The CDR3 has 15 amino acids. Germline V gives CDR1 SGHAT, CDR2 FQNNGV. V lost 5 bases to trimming and J lost 4 bases, with 15 bases between them. CDR3: CASSLPPARYNEQFF. CDR3 sequence (DNA): TGTGCCAGCAGCCTCCCTCCGGCCCGGTACAATGAGCAGTTCTTC.

The chain has TRBV27 and TRBJ1-5; TRBD1 matches at 12 bases. Trimming cost V 4 bases and J 7 bases; bases outside gene matches: 5. Per germline, CDR1 MNHEY and CDR2 SMNVEV (reference sequence). The CDR3 has 15 residues. CDR3 bases: TGTGCCAGCAGTTCGGGACAGGGGGCGCGGCAGCCCCAGCATTTT. It translates to CASSSGQGARQPQHF.

This clone was observed a few times. The V and J genes are TRBV10-2 and TRBJ2-5; D is undetermined. The length of the CDR3 is 13 residues. The germline CDR1 and CDR2 sequences are WSHSY and SAAADI. The ends were cut back, 4 bases at V and 3 bases at J, with 9 bases in the middle. The CDR3 bases are TGCGCCAGCAGTGTGAACTTTAAAGAGACCCAGTACTTC. It codes for CASSVNFKETQYF.

The rearrangement joins TRBV7-9 to TRBJ2-7, with 9 bases fitting TRBD1. V shed 4 bases, J shed 6 bases, and the junction held 13 bases outside the gene matches. This CDR3 has 16 residues. Germline V gene sequence: CDR1 SEHNR, CDR2 FQNEAQ (reference sequence). The CDR3 region has the DNA TGTGCCAGCAGCTCCTTTGCCGGGACAGGGCTTGGCGAGCAGTACTTC. Protein: CASSSFAGTGLGEQYF.

This chain joins TRBV7-9 and TRBJ1-2, with D tentatively TRBD1 (6 bases). There are 14 residues in the CDR3. V shed 2 bases and J shed 2 bases, with 9 bases lying between them. Germline V gene lookup returns CDR1 SEHNR and CDR2 FQNEAQ (reference sequence). The CDR3 DNA reads TGTGCCAGCAGCTTAACTACAGGGAACTATGGCTACACCTTC. Translation: CASSLTTGNYGYTF.

A few counts support this clone. The same CDR3 also results from other DNA sequences found in this sample. The chain uses TRBV2 and TRBJ2-7; D possibly corresponds to TRBD2 (5 bases). Germline V CDR1 and CDR2: SNHLY, FYNNEI. This CDR3 is built from 12 residues. The germline V and J ends were trimmed by 1 base and 4 bases, with 5 bases remaining between them. CDR3 coding DNA: TGTGCCAGCAGTGAAGGAGGGTACGAGCAGTACTTC. Amino acid sequence: CASSEGGYEQYF.

This sequence joins TRBV28 and TRBJ1-1; 7 bases match TRBD1. This CDR3 is 17 amino acids long. Trimming removed 5 bases from V and 1 base from J; junction bases left unmatched: 13. Germline CDR1 and CDR2: MDHEN and SYDVKM. For the CDR3, the DNA is TGTGCCAGCAGTACCCGGACAGGAGTTTTTAAGAACACTGAAGCTTTCTTT. Its translation: CASSTRTGVFKNTEAFF.

The chain carries TRBV19 and TRBJ1-5; the D gene is possibly TRBD1 (5 bases). Deletions cut 5 bases from V and 2 bases from J, with 10 bases between. CDR1 and CDR2 from the germline V gene are LNHDA and SQIVND (reference sequence). The CDR3 spans 14 residues. Written as DNA, the CDR3 is TGTGCCAGTAGTTTCCCGGGGGGCAATCAGCCCCAGCATTTT. Its translation: CASSFPGGNQPQHF.

The chain links TRBV2 to TRBJ2-7; the D gene could be TRBD1 or TRBD2 (5 bases each). This CDR3 region has 14 residues. Germline assignment: CDR1 SNHLY and CDR2 FYNNEI. V lost 6 bases to trimming and J lost 1 base, with 13 bases between them. The CDR3 loop is CASRRVGESYEQYF. The CDR3 DNA follows: TGTGCCAGCAGGCGGGTGGGGGAATCCTACGAGCAGTACTTC.

This chain connects TRBV7-2 to TRBJ2-5; D might be TRBD2 (6 bases). CDR3 length: 14 amino acids. Trimming removed 4 bases from V and 7 bases from J, with 16 bases in between. CDR1 SGHTA and CDR2 FQGNSA come from the germline V gene. CDR3 sequence: CASSSPRDSGTQYF. The CDR3 DNA sequence: TGTGCCAGCAGCTCACCTCGGGACTCAGGGACCCAGTACTTC. Together with reference TRBV7-2 and TRBJ2-5, the CDR3 gives the full variable domain: GAGVSQSPSNKVTEKGKDVELRCDPISGHTALYWYRQSLGQGLEFLIYFQGNSAPDKSGLPSDRFSAERTGGSVSTLTIQRTQQEDSAVYLCASSSPRDSGTQYFGPGTRLLVL.

V is TRBV28 and J is TRBJ1-1; D unresolved. This CDR3 is built from 15 residues. The germline V gene has CDR1 MDHEN and CDR2 SYDVKM. Trimming pared 2 bases from V and 5 bases from J, leaving 15 bases between. CDR3: CASSLAGYGETEAFF. In nucleotides, the CDR3 is TGTGCCAGCAGTTTAGCAGGTTACGGTGAAACTGAAGCTTTCTTT.